This T cell receptor (beta chain) was profiled in a study of T cell changes during pregnancy in multiple sclerosis (dated by TCRdb to the late 2010s). Describing the broader study: The study looked at changes in the T cell repertoire across pregnancy in women with multiple sclerosis.

The library came from the immunoSEQ multiplex PCR assay. TCRdb retrieved this table from immuneACCESS and kept in-frame rearrangements only. Not all clones are present; in checked studies, unresolved V genes account for under half, and no reason is known for the remainder. This sample gives about 29,000 clones in total; 85% to 95% of them show up just once. The top ten clones comprise 5.7% of the sample. Worth noting for this clone: Which antigen it targets is not known. It has no much larger one-base neighbor in the sample; base qualities were not kept.

The CDR3, from cysteine to phenylalanine, totals 14 residues. This entry keeps only the CDR3 DNA: 42 bases, framed from base 1. For this chain, trimming is 5 bases at the V end and 6 bases at the J end, and the number of junction bases without a gene match is 9. Via the germline V gene (reference sequence), CDR1 is MNHEY and CDR2 SMNVEV. Sample: CD8+ T cells from peripheral blood mononuclear cells, taken before pregnancy. This sequence uses TRBV27 and TRBJ2-7; TRBD1 agrees with 8 junctional bases. This TCR came from a female donor with multiple sclerosis, enrolled in a pregnancy study. CDR3 region: CASSPGTGDSEQYF. The nucleotides are TGTGCCAGCAGTCCCGGGACAGGAGATTCCGAGCAGTACTTC.